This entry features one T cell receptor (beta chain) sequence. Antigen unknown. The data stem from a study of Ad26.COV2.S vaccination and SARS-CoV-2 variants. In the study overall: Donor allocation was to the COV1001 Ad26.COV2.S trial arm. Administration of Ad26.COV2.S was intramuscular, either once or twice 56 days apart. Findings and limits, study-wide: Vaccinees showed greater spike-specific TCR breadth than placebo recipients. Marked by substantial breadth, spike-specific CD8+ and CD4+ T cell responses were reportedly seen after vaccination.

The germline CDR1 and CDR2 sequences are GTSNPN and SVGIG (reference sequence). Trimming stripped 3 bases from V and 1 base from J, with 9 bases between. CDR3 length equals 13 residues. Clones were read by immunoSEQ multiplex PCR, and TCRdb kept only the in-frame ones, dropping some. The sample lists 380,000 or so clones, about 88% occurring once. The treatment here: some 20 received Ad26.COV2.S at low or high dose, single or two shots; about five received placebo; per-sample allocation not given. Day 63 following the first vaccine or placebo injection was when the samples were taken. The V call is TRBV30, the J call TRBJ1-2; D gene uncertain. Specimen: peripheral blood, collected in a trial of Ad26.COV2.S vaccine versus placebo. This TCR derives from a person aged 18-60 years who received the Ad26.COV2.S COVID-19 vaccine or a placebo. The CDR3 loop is CAWRDGYNYGYTF. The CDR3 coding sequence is TGTGCCTGGAGGGACGGGTATAACTATGGCTACACCTTC.